Below, one TCR beta chain is given with its context. The source of the sample is a study of blood T cell repertoires in COVID-19. In the study overall: Acute and convalescent COVID-19 specimens originated in the United States, Italy and Spain. T cells, B-cell-depleted T cells, or PBMCs supplied cDNA or gDNA.

Trimming cost V 0 bases and J 7 bases, with 8 bases left between them. The germline V gene encodes CDR1 SGHRS and CDR2 YFSETQ. This CDR3 region has 12 residues. Per the study methods: Reference gene primer amplification in the assay estimated nucleated cell counts. Measured with immunoSEQ multiplex PCR; TCRdb has only the in-frame clones, and not every one. D and trimming come from the DNA, and the V and J calls and clone size come from that table. This table has around 80,000 clones, about 80% appearing once. The TCR originated in a human donor in a cohort sampled during active COVID-19. The chain links TRBV5-1 to TRBJ2-7, with a tentative D call TRBD2 (5 bases). Material for sequencing was peripheral blood. CDR3 sequence (DNA): TGCGCCAGCAGCTTGGGGTCGGGGGAGCAGTACTTC. Translating gives CASSLGSGEQYF.